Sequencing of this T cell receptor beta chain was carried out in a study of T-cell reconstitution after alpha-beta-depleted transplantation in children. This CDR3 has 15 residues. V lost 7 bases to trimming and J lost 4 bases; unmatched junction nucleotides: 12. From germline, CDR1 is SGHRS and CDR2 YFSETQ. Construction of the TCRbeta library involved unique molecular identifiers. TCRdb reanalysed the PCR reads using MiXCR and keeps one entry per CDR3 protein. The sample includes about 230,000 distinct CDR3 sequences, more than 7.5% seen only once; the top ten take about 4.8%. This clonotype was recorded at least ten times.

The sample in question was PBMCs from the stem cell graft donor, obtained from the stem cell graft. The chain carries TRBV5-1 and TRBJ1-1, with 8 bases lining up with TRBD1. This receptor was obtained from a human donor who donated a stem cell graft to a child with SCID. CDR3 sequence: CASRLGRGRGTEAFF. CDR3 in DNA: TGCGCCAGCCGTTTGGGCAGGGGGCGCGGCACTGAAGCTTTCTTT. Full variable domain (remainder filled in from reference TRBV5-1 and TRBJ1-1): KAGVTQTPRYLIKTRGQQVTLSCSPISGHRSVSWYQQTPGQGLQFLFEYFSETQRNKGNFPGRFSGRQFSNSRSEMNVSTLELGDSALYLCASRLGRGRGTEAFFGQGTRLTVV.